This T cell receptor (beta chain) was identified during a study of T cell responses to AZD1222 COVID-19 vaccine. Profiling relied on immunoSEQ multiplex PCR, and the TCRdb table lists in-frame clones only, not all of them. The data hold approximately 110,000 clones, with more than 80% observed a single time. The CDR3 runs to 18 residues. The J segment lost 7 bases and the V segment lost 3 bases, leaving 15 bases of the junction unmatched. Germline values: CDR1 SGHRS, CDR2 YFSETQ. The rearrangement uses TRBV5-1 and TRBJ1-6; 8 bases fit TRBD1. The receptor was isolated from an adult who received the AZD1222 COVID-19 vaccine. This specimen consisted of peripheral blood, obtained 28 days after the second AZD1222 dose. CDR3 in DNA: TGCGCCAGCAGCTGGACAGGGATCGGCATGGCGAGAAATTCACCCCTCCACTTT. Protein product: CASSWTGIGMARNSPLHF.